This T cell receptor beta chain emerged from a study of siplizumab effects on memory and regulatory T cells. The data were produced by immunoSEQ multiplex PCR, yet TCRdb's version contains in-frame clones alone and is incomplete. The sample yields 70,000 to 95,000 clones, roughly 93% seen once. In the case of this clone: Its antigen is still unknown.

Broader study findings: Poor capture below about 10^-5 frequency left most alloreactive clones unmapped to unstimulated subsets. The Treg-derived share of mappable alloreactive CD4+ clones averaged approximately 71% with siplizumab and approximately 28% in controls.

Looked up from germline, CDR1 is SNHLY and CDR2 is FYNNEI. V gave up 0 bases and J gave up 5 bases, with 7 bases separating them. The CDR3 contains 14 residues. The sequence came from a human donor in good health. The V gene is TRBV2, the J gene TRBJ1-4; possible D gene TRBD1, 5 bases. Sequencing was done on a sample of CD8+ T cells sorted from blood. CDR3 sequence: CASSEAAGNEKLFF. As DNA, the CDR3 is TGTGCCAGCAGTGAAGCGGCAGGGAATGAAAAACTGTTTTTT.